This T cell receptor beta chain was captured by sequencing in a study of T-cell reconstitution after alpha-beta-depleted transplantation in children (TCRdb year 2016). Concerning the study at large: The study quantitatively tracked T-cell immune reconstitution after TCRalphabeta/CD19-depleted allogeneic hematopoietic cell transplantation in children using TCR repertoire profiling.

Counted from cysteine to phenylalanine, this CDR3 has 19 amino acids. Only the CDR3 region is kept as DNA, spanning 57 bases read in frame from base 1. Trimming removed 5 bases from V and 6 bases from J; the gene matches leave 20 bases unexplained. Library preparation employed PCR. Instrument on record: Illumina HiSeq 2500. Molecular barcoding was employed in the preparation of TCR libraries, with unique molecular identifiers being used to normalize TCRbeta repertoire quantification. TCRdb handled the public reads itself, with Q25 trimming in fastp and clone calling in MiXCR, and kept productive beta chains. Rows with one shared CDR3 protein collapse into an entry with the most common genes and DNA. Within this sample are a few hundred thousand distinct CDR3 sequences, with under 15% of them counted one time only. The top ten hold about 6% of the sample. On this clonotype itself: Its antigen specificity is not known. Qualities for individual bases were not recorded, and no much larger clone is one base off.

Here the chain combines TRBV12-3 or TRBV12-4 and TRBJ2-7; 12 junctional bases match TRBD2. The sample was PBMCs from the stem cell graft donor, taken from the stem cell graft. The TCR sequence derives from a human donor who donated a stem cell graft to a child with combined immunodeficiency. Here the CDR3 is given as CASSPGPGTSGRSLGEQYF. The sequenced DNA is TGTGCCAGCAGTCCGGGCCCAGGGACTAGCGGGCGAAGCCTTGGCGAGCAGTACTTC.